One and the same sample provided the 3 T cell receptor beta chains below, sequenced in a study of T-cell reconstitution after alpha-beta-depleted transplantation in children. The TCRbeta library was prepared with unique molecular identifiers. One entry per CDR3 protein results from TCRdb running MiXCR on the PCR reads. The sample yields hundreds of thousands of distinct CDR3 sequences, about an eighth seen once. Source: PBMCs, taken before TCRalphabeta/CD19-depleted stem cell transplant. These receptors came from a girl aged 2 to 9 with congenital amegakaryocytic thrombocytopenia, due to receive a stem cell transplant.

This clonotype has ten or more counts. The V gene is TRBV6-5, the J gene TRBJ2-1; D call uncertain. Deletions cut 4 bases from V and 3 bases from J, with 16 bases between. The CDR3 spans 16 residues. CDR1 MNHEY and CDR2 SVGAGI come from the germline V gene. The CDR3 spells CASSSPTDLNYNEQFF. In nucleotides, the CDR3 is TGTGCCAGCAGTTCCCCAACCGACTTAAACTACAATGAGCAGTTCTTC.

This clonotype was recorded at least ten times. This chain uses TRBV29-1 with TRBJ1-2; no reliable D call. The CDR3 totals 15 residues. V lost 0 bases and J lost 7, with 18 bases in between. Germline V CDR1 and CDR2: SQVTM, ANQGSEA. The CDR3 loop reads CSVEDLFDMEGGYTF. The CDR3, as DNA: TGCAGCGTTGAAGATCTGTTCGACATGGAAGGTGGCTACACCTTC.

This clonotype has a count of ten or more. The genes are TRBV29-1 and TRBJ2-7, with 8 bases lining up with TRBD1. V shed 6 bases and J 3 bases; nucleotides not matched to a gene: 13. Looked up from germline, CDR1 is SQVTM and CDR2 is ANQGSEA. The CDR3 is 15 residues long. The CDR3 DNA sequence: TGCAGCGTCGCCTACCGGGACAGGCCCTTCTACGAGCAGTACTTC. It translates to CSVAYRDRPFYEQYF.